One sample yielded the 11 T cell receptor beta chains listed below, sequenced in a study of blood T cell repertoires in COVID-19. Measured with immunoSEQ multiplex PCR; TCRdb has only the in-frame clones, and not every one. This sample has some 90,000 clones, with 75% to 85% found just once. Material: peripheral blood. These receptors were taken from a woman between 65 and 79 years old with acute or convalescent COVID-19.

The genes are TRBV24-1 and TRBJ2-2; 7 bases fit TRBD1. Germline values: CDR1 KGHDR, CDR2 SFDVKD. V shed 9 bases, J shed 6 bases, and the junction held 9 bases outside the gene matches. This CDR3 is built from 14 residues. As DNA, the CDR3 is TGTGCCACCGGAAGGACAGGTACGGCCGGGGAGCTGTTTTTT. This gives the protein CATGRTGTAGELFF.

This clone is a singleton in its sample. Here the CDR3 DNA reads TGCGCCAGCAGCTATGAAACAGTGATCAATGAGCAGTTCTTC. This sequence encodes CASSYETVINEQFF. The rearrangement uses TRBV4-1 and TRBJ2-1, with D uncertain. Germline V lookup: CDR1 MGHRA, CDR2 YSYEKL. V was pared by 5 bases and J by 6 bases, with 14 bases between. The CDR3 is 14 residues long.

The V gene is TRBV14, the J gene TRBJ2-2, with TRBD1 matching over 10 bases. J gave up 0 bases and V 4 bases, and 5 bases lay outside the gene matches. This CDR3 comprises 17 residues. Germline values: CDR1 SGHDN, CDR2 FVKESK. The CDR3 loop reads CASSLLDRGPNTGELFF. CDR3 nucleotides: TGTGCCAGCAGCCTACTTGACAGGGGGCCGAACACCGGGGAGCTGTTTTTT.

The chain couples TRBV4-2 to TRBJ2-7; 12 bases are a match to TRBD2. CDR1 is LGHNA, CDR2 YNFKEQ, per germline. CDR3 length: 17 residues. V lost 2 bases and J lost 0; bases outside the gene matches: 5. CDR3 in amino acids: CASSQPLTSGSSYEQYF. The DNA of the CDR3 is TGTGCCAGCAGCCAACCACTGACTAGCGGGAGCTCCTACGAGCAGTACTTC.

The J gene is TRBJ1-4, the V gene TRBV30; no clear D gene. V gave up 5 bases and J gave up 5 bases, with 9 bases separating them. Looked up from germline, CDR1 is GTSNPN and CDR2 is SVGIG (reference sequence). The CDR3 contains 12 residues. DNA of the CDR3: TGTGCCTGGGGGGAGAAAAATGAAAAACTGTTTTTT. Its protein product is CAWGEKNEKLFF.

The rearrangement joins TRBV11-2 to TRBJ2-3; 7 nucleotides agree with TRBD2. V trimming: 2 bases; J trimming: 4 bases; junction bases outside the gene matches: 6. There are 15 residues in the CDR3. Germline CDR1 SGHAT, CDR2 FQNNGV. The CDR3 DNA is TGTGCCAGCAGCTTAATCCGGGGAGGGGCAGATACGCAGTATTTT. This gives the protein CASSLIRGGADTQYF. Variable domain in full (rest from reference TRBV11-2 and TRBJ2-3): EAGVAQSPRYKIIEKRQSVAFWCNPISGHATLYWYQQILGQGPKLLIQFQNNGVVDDSQLPKDRFSAERLKGVDSTLKIQPAKLEDSAVYLCASSLIRGGADTQYFGPGTRLTVL.

This chain joins TRBV28 and TRBJ2-3; tentative D call: TRBD2 (6 bases). Germline V gene data show CDR1 as MDHEN and CDR2 as SYDVKM. The CDR3 runs 13 residues. Trimming cost V 6 bases and J 7 bases, with 14 bases left between them. The CDR3 protein is CASSLGGPNTQYF. In DNA form, the CDR3 reads TGTGCCAGCAGCCTCGGAGGGCCAAATACGCAGTATTTT.

The rearrangement uses TRBV7-9 and TRBJ1-1; 7 bases fit TRBD1. This CDR3 contains 14 residues. CDR1 and CDR2 from the germline V gene are SEHNR and FQNEAQ (reference sequence). J gave up 0 bases and V 4 bases, and 2 bases lay outside the gene matches. The CDR3: CASSWQGVNTEAFF. The CDR3 nucleotides read TGTGCCAGCAGCTGGCAGGGGGTGAACACTGAAGCTTTCTTT.

The rearrangement uses TRBV7-2 and TRBJ2-7; 9 bases align to TRBD1. V trimming: 6 bases; J trimming: 6 bases; junction bases outside the gene matches: 12. CDR1 is SGHTA and CDR2 is FQGNSA in the germline V gene. The CDR3 loop spans 15 amino acids. CDR3: CASRPQGAGSGEQYF. Here the CDR3 DNA reads TGTGCCAGCAGACCACAGGGGGCCGGTTCTGGCGAGCAGTACTTC.

This clone came up once. V and J are TRBV4-2 and TRBJ2-1, with TRBD1 matching 9 bases. After removal of 4 bases from V and 8 bases from J, the junction contained 9 bases not matched to a gene. CDR1 LGHNA and CDR2 YNFKEQ come from the germline V gene. CDR3 length: 15 amino acids. This CDR3 reads CASSRTGGAVHEQFF. The DNA of the CDR3 is TGTGCCAGCAGCCGAACAGGGGGCGCTGTCCATGAGCAGTTCTTC.

V and J are TRBV28 and TRBJ2-1; 14 bases map to TRBD2. The J segment lost 6 bases and the V segment lost 3 bases, leaving 13 bases of the junction unmatched. The CDR3 is made up of 19 amino acids. CDR1 and CDR2 (germline): MDHEN, SYDVKM. Written as DNA, the CDR3 is TGTGCCAGCAGTTTTGTGGGACTAGCGGGAGCCGGGAGACCCAATGAGCAGTTCTTC. It codes for CASSFVGLAGAGRPNEQFF.